Here is one TCR beta chain with its context. Profiled with immunoSEQ multiplex PCR; TCRdb holds only in-frame clones, not every one. The sample has roughly 700,000 clones; under 80% are singletons. Per the germline V gene, CDR1 is MDHEN and CDR2 is SYDVKM. V was pared by 5 bases and J by 3 bases, with 21 bases of the junction left unmatched. The CDR3 contains 19 residues. These data come from a study of shared clonotypes between healthy human individuals. The clonotype was recovered from a woman under 40 in good health. Sequenced sample: memory CD4+ T cells sorted from blood. The subset was: CD45RA-negative fraction. The rearrangement links TRBV28 to TRBJ2-7, with 8 bases aligning to TRBD1. The CDR3 spells CASSLRGGTGLGRSYEQYF. In DNA, the CDR3 is TGTGCCAGCAGTCTGCGAGGGGGGACAGGCCTCGGGCGTAGCTACGAGCAGTACTTC.